The entry below gives a single T cell receptor (beta chain) sequence along with its context. Its cognate antigen is unknown. The sample comes from a study of Graves' ophthalmopathy and Graves' hyperthyroidism. Regarding the study as a whole: Most thyroid clonotypes with frequency above 0.001 were detected in blood too.

Germline V gives CDR1 DFQATT, CDR2 SNEGSKA (reference sequence). The CDR3 length is 14 residues. Trimming stripped 0 bases from V and 7 bases from J, with 15 bases between. Amplification of the TCR beta CDR3 regions used RNA transcripts (as template). RT-PCR was first run with HTBI primers, then multiplex PCR in a second round. TCRdb independently ran MiXCR on the multiplex PCR reads; one entry per CDR3 protein. The sample includes about 740,000 distinct CDR3 sequences, roughly two fifths of them seen just once. The chain combines TRBV20-1 with TRBJ1-1; TRBD1 is a possible D gene (6 bases). Sequenced: peripheral blood. The clonotype was recovered from an adult man with Graves' ophthalmopathy. CDR3 DNA sequence: TGCAGTGCTAGAGATCGGGTACAGGGCGATGAAGCTTTCTTT. Translating gives CSARDRVQGDEAFF.